Shown below are 5 T cell receptor beta chains from a single sample sequenced in a study of spatial heterogeneity in lung cancer. Time point given: sample taken at primary tumor resection. Frozen PBMC, nontumor lung or tumor provided whole RNA, which was sequenced unsorted. A single record per CDR3 protein comes from TCRdb applying MiXCR to the 5' RACE reads. The sample consists of some 45,000 distinct CDR3 sequences, roughly 10% of them appearing once. Sample: PBMCs, taken at surgery. The source of these receptors is a female donor with early-stage non-small cell lung cancer.

This clonotype was counted only a few times. This sequence joins TRBV7-9 and TRBJ1-2, with 10 nucleotides matching TRBD1. The V segment lost 5 bases and the J segment 4 bases; nucleotides outside the gene matches: 4. The CDR3 contains 14 residues. Germline V gene data show CDR1 as SEHNR and CDR2 as FQNEAQ (reference sequence). CDR3 amino acids: CASSPTGGIYGYTF. Here the CDR3 DNA reads TGTGCCAGCAGCCCGACAGGGGGCATCTATGGCTACACCTTC. Looking up the rest from reference TRBV7-9 and TRBJ1-2 gives the full variable domain: DTGVSQNPRHKITKRGQNVTFRCDPISEHNRLYWYRQTLGQGPEFLTYFQNEAQLEKSRLLSDRFSAERPKGSFSTLEIQRTEQGDSAMYLCASSPTGGIYGYTFGSGTRLTVV.

This clonotype came up a few times. The chain joins TRBV10-3 to TRBJ1-1; possible D gene TRBD1, 5 bases. There are 14 residues in the CDR3. Germline CDR1 reads ENHRY; CDR2 reads SYGVKD. V was clipped by 6 bases and J by 4 bases, with 15 bases between them. The CDR3 DNA is TGTGCCATCAGCGACCAGGGTCTCGGCACTGAAGCTTTCTTT. This sequence encodes CAISDQGLGTEAFF.

The chain uses TRBV20-1 and TRBJ1-1, with D perhaps matching TRBD1 (5 bases). The V gene lost 0 bases and the J gene lost 5 bases, with 16 bases spanning the gap. Germline values: CDR1 DFQATT, CDR2 SNEGSKA (reference sequence). This CDR3 is 15 amino acids long. The CDR3 region has the DNA TGCAGTGCTAGAGATCGGGGCACCCCTGGGACTGAAGCTTTCTTT. Amino acids: CSARDRGTPGTEAFF.

V is TRBV6-6 and J is TRBJ1-5, with TRBD1 matching over 7 bases. This CDR3 is built from 16 residues. The germline CDR1 and CDR2 sequences are MNHNY and SVGAGI (reference sequence). The V gene end was trimmed by 5 bases and the J gene end by 3 bases; junction bases not matched to a gene: 10. The CDR3 region is CASSPPTGRNNQPQHF. The CDR3 bases are TGTGCCAGCAGTCCACCGACAGGGAGAAACAATCAGCCCCAGCATTTT.

This clonotype was detected only a few times. The chain's CDR3 is CASSSVGPQHF. Written as DNA, the CDR3 is TGTGCCAGCAGCAGCGTCGGGCCCCAGCATTTT. The chain combines TRBV12-3 or TRBV12-4 with TRBJ1-5; D gene uncertain. V lost 6 bases and J 9 bases, leaving 9 bases between the germline ends. The CDR3 extends over 11 amino acids.